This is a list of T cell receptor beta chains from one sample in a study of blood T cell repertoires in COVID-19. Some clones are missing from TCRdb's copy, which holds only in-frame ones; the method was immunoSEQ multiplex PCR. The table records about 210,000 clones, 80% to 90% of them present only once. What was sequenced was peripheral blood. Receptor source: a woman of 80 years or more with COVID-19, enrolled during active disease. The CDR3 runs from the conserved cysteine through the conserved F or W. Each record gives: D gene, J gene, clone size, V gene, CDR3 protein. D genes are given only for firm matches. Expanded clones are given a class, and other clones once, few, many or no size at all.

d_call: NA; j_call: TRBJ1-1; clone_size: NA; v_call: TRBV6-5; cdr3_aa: CASSNTMNTEAFF
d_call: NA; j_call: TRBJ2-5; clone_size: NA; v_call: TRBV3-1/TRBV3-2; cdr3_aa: CASSLTYPQETQYF
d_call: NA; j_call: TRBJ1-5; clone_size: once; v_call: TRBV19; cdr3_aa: CASSIPGFGFNQPQHF
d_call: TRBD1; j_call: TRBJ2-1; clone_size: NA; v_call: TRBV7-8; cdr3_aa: CASSTRTGRNNEQFF
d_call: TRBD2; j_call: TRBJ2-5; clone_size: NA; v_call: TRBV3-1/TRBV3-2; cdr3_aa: CASSQRGGQETQYF
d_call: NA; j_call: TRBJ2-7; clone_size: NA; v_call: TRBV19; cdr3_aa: CASSRPGLPYEQYF
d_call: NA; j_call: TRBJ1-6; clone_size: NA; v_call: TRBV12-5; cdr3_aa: CASSGDSYNSPLHF
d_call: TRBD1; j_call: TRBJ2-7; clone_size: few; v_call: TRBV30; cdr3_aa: CAWKQGPEQYF
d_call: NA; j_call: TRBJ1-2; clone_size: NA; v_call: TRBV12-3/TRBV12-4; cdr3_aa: CASSLGRVYGYTF
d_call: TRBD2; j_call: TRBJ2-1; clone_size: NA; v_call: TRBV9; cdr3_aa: CASSRGSAGYYYNEQFF
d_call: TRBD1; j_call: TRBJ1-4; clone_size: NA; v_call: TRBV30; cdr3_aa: CAWGGQGLSITNEKLFF
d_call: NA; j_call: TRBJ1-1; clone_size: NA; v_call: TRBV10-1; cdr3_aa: CASSEQQNTEAFF
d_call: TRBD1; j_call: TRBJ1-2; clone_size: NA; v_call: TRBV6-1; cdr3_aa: CASSEEGQGSYGYTF
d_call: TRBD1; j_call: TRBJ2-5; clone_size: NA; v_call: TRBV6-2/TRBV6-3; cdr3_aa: CASSWTGTETQYF
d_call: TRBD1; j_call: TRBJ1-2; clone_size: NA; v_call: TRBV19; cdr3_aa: CASSTPGGAYGYTF
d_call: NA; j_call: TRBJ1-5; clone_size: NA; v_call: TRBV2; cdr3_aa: CASSEGAYSNQPQHF
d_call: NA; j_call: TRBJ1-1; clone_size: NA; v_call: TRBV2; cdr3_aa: CASSGHAEAFF
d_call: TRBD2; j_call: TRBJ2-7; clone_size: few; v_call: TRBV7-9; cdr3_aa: CASSPLGSGGNYEQYF
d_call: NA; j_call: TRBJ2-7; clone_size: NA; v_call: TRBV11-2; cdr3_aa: CASSTTGQLYEQYF
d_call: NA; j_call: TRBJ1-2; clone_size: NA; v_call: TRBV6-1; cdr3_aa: CASSEVSLGGVAVYGYTF
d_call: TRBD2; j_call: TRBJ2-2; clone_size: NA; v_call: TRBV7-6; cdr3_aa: CASSLTMVQRGGSTGELFF
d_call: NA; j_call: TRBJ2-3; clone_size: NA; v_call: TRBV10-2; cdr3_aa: CASSLSGPSDTQYF
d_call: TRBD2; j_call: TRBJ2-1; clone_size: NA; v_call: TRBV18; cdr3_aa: CASSPSSGGPGEQFF
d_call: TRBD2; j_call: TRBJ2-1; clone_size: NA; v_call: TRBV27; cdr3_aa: CASSFLAGTSGGNEQFF
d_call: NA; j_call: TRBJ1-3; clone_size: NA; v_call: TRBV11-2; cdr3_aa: CASSSPGISGNTIYF
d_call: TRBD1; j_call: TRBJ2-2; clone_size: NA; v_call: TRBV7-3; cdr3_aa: CASSAIQGAGELFF
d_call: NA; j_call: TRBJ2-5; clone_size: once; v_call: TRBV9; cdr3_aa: CASSVGTVQETQYF